These 2 T cell receptor beta chains were sequenced from one sample in a study of T-cell reconstitution after alpha-beta-depleted transplantation in children. TCRbeta library construction was performed incorporating unique molecular identifiers. In TCRdb, the PCR reads were re-called with MiXCR into one record per CDR3 protein. Of about 830,000 distinct CDR3 sequences listed, 15% to 20% were seen once; the top ten hold about 4.6%. The sample consisted of PBMCs, mostly from graft donor cells, taken 360 days after TCRalphabeta/CD19-depleted stem cell transplant. These receptors were obtained from a male patient under 18 who had a stem cell transplant for acute lymphoblastic leukemia, so the T cells may come from the graft donor.

The chain is built from TRBV4-1 and TRBJ1-5, with no clear D. Germline CDR1 is MGHRA and CDR2 is YSYEKL. V was clipped by 2 bases and J by 4 bases, with 12 bases between them. The CDR3 sequence is 15 residues long. The CDR3 coding sequence is TGCGCCAGCAGCCAACATTTGGGAGGTAATCAGCCCCAGCATTTT. This gives the protein CASSQHLGGNQPQHF.

This clonotype was seen only a few times. The chain has TRBV5-1 and TRBJ1-2; weak D call: TRBD1 (5 bases). V lost 7 bases and J lost 0, with 13 bases in between. Germline CDR1 is SGHRS and CDR2 is YFSETQ. CDR3 length: 14 amino acids. CDR3 DNA: TGCGCCAGCGCCCCCGGGGACTCTAACTATGGCTACACCTTC. Its protein product is CASAPGDSNYGYTF.